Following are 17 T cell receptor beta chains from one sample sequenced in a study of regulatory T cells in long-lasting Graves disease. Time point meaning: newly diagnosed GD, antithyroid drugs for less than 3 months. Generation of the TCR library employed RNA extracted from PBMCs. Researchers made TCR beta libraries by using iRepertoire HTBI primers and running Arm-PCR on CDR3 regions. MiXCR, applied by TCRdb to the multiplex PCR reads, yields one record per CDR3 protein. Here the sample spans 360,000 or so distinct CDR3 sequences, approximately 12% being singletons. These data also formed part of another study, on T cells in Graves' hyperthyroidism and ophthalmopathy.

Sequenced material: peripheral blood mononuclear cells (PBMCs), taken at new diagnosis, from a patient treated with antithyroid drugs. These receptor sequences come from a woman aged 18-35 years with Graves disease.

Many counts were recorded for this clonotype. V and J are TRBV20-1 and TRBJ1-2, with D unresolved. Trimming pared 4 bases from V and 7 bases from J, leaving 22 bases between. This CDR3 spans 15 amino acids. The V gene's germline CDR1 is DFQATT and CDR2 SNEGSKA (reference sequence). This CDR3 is CSATNQIAIGSGYTF. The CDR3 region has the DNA TGCAGTGCTACCAACCAAATCGCCATAGGGAGTGGCTACACCTTC.

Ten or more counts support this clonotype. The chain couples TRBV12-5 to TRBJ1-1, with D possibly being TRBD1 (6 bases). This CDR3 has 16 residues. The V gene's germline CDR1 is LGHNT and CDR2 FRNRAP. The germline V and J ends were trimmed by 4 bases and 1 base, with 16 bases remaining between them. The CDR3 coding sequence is TGTGCTAGTGGTTATCAACAGGGAGGGGGGAACACTGAAGCTTTCTTT. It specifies CASGYQQGGGNTEAFF.

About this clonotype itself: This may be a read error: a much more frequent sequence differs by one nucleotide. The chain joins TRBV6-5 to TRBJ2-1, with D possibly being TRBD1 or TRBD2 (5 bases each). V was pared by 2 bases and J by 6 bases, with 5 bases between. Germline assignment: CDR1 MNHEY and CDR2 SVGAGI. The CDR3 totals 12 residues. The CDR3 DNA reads TGTGCCAGCAGTTACGGGACCAATGAGCAGTTCTTC. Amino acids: CASSYGTNEQFF.

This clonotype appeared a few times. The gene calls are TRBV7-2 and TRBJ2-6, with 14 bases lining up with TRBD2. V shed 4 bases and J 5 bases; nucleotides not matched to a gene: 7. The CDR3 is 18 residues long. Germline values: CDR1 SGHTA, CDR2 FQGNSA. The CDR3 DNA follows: TGTGCCAGCAGCTCGACTAGCGGGGGGGTGCTTAGGGCCAACGTCCTGACTTTC. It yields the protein CASSSTSGGVLRANVLTF. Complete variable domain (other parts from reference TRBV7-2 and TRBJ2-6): GAGVSQSPSNKVTEKGKDVELRCDPISGHTALYWYRQSLGQGLEFLIYFQGNSAPDKSGLPSDRFSAERTGGSVSTLTIQRTQQEDSAVYLCASSSTSGGVLRANVLTFGAGSRLTVL.

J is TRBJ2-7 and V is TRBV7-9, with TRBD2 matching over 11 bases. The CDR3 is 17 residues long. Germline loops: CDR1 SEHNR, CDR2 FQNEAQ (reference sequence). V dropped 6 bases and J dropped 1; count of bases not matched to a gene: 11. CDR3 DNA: TGTGCCAGCAGTTCCCCCGGCCCTAGCGGGAGGTCCTACGAGCAGTACTTC. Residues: CASSSPGPSGRSYEQYF.

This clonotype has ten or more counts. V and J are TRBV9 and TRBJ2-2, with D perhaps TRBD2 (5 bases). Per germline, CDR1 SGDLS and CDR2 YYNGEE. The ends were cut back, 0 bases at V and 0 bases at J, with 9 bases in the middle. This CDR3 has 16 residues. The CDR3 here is CASSVDRDTNTGELFF. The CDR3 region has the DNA TGTGCCAGCAGCGTAGACCGGGATACGAACACCGGGGAGCTGTTTTTT.

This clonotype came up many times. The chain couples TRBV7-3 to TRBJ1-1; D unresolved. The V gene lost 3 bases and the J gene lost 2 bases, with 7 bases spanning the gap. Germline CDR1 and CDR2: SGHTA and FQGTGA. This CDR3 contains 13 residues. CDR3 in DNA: TGTGCCAGCAGCTTTTCAGTTAACACTGAAGCTTTCTTT. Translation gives CASSFSVNTEAFF.

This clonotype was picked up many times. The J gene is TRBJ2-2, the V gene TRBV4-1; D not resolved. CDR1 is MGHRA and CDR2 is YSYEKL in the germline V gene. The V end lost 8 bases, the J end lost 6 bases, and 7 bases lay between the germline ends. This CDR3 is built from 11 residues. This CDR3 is CASGTAGELFF. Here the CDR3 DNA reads TGCGCCAGCGGAACGGCCGGGGAGCTGTTTTTT.

CDR3 DNA: TGTGCCAGCAGCTTAATTGCGGGGGGGGCCGCAGATACGCAGTATTTT. Protein product: CASSLIAGGAADTQYF. This rearrangement joins TRBV7-3 to TRBJ2-3, with 9 bases identical to TRBD2. Germline CDR1 and CDR2: SGHTA and FQGTGA. With 1 base clipped from V and 4 bases from J, the junction kept 6 bases outside the gene matches. This CDR3 is built from 16 residues.

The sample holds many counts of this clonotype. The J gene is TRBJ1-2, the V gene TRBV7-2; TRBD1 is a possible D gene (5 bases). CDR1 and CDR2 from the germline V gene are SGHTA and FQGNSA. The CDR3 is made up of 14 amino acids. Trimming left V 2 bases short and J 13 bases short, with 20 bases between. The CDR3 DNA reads TGTGCCAGCAGCTTATGGGGACGGCAGTGGGAGGGCACCTTC. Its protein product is CASSLWGRQWEGTF.

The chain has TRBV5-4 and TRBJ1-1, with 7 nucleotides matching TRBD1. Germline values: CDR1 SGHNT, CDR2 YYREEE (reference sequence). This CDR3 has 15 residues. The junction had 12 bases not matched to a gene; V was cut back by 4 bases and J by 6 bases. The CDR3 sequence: CASSIVEGAFAEAFF. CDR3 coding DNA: TGTGCCAGCAGCATTGTGGAGGGGGCGTTCGCTGAAGCTTTCTTT.

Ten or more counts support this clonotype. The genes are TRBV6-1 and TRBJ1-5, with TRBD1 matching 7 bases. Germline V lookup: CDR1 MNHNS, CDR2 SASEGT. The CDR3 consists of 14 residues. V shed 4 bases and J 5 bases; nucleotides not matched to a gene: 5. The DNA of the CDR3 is TGTGCCAGCAGTGGTCGACAGGGCTATCAGCCCCAGCATTTT. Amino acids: CASSGRQGYQPQHF.

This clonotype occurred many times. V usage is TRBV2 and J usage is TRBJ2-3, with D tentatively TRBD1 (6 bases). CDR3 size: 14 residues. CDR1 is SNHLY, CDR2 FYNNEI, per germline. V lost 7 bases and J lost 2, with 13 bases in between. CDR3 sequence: CASTMDSSTDTQYF. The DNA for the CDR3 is TGTGCCAGCACAATGGACAGCTCCACAGATACGCAGTATTTT.

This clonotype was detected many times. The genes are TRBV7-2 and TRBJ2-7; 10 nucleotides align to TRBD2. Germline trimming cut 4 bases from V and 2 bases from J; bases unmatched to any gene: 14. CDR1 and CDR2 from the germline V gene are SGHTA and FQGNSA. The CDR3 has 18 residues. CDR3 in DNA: TGTGCCAGCAGCTCCTCCGGCCTACTAGCGGGGTTTACCTACGAGCAGTACTTC. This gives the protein CASSSSGLLAGFTYEQYF.

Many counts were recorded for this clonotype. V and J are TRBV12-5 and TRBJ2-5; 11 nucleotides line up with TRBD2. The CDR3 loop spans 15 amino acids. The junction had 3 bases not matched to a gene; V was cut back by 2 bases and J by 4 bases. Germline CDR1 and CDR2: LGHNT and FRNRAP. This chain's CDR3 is CASGLFLAGGETQYF. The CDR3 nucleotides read TGTGCTAGTGGTTTGTTTCTAGCGGGGGGAGAGACCCAGTACTTC.

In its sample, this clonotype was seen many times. The CDR3 spells CASSPRRETGELFF. CDR3 bases: TGTGCCAGCAGTCCCCGTAGAGAAACCGGGGAGCTGTTTTTT. V and J are TRBV12-3 or TRBV12-4 and TRBJ2-2; D gene ambiguous. The CDR3 consists of 14 residues. Between the trimmed V and J ends, which lost 5 bases and 5 bases, there was a span of 12 bases.

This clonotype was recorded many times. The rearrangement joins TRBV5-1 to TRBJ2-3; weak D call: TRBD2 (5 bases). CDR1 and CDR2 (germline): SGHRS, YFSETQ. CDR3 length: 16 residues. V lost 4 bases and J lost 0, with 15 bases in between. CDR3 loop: CASSQAVRASTDTQYF. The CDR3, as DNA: TGCGCCAGCAGCCAGGCCGTGAGGGCCAGCACAGATACGCAGTATTTT.